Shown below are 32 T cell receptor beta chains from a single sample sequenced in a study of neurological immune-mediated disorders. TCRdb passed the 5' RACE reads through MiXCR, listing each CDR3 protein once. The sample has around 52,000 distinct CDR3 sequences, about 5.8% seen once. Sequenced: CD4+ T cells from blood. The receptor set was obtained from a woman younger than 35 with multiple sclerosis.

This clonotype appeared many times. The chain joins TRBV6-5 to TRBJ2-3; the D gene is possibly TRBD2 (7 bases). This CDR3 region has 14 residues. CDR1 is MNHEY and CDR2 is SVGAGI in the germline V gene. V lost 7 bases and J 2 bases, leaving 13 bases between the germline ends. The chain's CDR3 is CASTRGGYTDTQYF. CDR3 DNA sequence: TGTGCCAGCACCCGCGGGGGCTACACAGATACGCAGTATTTT.

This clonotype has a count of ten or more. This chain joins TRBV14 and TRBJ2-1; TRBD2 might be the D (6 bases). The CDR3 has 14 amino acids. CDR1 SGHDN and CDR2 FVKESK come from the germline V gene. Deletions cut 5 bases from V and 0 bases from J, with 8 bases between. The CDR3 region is CASSSGPSYNEQFF. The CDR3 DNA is TGTGCCAGCAGCAGCGGGCCCTCCTACAATGAGCAGTTCTTC. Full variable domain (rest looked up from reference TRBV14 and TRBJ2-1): EAGVTQFPSHSVIEKGQTVTLRCDPISGHDNLYWYRRVMGKEIKFLLHFVKESKQDESGMPNNRFLAERTGGTYSTLKVQPAELEDSGVYFCASSSGPSYNEQFFGPGTRLTVL.

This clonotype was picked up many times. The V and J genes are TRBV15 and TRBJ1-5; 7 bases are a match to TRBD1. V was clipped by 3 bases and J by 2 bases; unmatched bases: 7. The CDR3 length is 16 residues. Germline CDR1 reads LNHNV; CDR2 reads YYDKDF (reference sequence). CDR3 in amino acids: CATSSGRTGGNQPQHF. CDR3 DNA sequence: TGTGCCACCAGCAGCGGACGGACAGGCGGCAATCAGCCCCAGCATTTT.

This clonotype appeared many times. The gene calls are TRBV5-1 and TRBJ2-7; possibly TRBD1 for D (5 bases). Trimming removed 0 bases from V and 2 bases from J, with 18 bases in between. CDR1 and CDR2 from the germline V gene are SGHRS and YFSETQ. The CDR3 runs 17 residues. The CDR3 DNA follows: TGCGCCAGCAGCTTGGCCACAGTCGACAGATCGACCTACGAGCAGTACTTC. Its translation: CASSLATVDRSTYEQYF. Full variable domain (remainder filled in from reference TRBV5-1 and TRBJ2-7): KAGVTQTPRYLIKTRGQQVTLSCSPISGHRSVSWYQQTPGQGLQFLFEYFSETQRNKGNFPGRFSGRQFSNSRSEMNVSTLELGDSALYLCASSLATVDRSTYEQYFGPGTRLTVT.

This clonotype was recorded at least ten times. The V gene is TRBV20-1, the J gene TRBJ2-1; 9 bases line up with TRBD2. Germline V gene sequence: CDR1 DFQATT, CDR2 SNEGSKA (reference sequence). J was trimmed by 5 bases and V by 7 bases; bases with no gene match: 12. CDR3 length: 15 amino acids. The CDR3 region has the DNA TGCAGTGTTCGTAAGCGGGGGGCCACCGACAATGAGCAGTTCTTC. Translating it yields CSVRKRGATDNEQFF.

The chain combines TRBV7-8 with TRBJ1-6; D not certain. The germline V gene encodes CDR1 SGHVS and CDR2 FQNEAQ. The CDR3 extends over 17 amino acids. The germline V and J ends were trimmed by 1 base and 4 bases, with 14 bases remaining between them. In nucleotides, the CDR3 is TGTGCCAGCAGCTTAGGGCGTGCCAGAGAATATAATTCACCCCTCCACTTT. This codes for CASSLGRAREYNSPLHF. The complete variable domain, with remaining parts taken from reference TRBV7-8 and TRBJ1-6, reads GAGVSQSPRYKVAKRGQDVALRCDPISGHVSLFWYQQALGQGPEFLTYFQNEAQLDKSGLPSDRFFAERPEGSVSTLKIQRTQQEDSAVYLCASSLGRAREYNSPLHFGNGTRLTVT.

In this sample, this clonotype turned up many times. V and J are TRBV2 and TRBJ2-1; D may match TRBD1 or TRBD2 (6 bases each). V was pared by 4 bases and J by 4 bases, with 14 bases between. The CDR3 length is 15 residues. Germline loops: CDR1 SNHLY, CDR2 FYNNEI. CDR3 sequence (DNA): TGTGCCAGCAGTGTTTTGAGGGGGGCTTACAATGAGCAGTTCTTC. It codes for CASSVLRGAYNEQFF. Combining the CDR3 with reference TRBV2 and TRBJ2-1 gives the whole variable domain EPEVTQTPSHQVTQMGQEVILRCVPISNHLYFYWYRQILGQKVEFLVSFYNNEISEKSEIFDDQFSVERPDGSNFTLKIRSTKLEDSAMYFCASSVLRGAYNEQFFGPGTRLTVL.

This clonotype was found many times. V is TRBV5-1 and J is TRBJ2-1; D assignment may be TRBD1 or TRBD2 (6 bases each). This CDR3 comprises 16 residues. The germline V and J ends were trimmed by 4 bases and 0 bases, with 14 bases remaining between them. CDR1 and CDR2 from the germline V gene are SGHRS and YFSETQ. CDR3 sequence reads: CASSGGTHHSYNEQFF. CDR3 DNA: TGCGCCAGCAGCGGAGGGACACATCACTCCTACAATGAGCAGTTCTTC.

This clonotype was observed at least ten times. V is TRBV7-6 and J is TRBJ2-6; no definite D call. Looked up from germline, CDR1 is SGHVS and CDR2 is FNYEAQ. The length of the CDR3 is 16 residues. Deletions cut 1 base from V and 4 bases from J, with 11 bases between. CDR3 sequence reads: CASSLDLGLGANVLTF. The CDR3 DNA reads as TGTGCCAGCAGCTTAGATCTGGGGTTAGGGGCCAACGTCCTGACTTTC.

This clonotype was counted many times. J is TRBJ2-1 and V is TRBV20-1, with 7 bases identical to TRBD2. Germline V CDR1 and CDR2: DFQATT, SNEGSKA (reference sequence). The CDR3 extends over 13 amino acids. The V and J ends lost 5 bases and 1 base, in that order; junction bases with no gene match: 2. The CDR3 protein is CSAFSGSYNEQFF. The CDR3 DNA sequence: TGCAGTGCTTTTAGCGGGTCCTACAATGAGCAGTTCTTC.

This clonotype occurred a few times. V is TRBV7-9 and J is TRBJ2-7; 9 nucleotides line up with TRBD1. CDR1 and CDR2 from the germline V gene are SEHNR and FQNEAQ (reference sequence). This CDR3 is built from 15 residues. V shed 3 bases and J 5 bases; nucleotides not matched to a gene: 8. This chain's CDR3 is CASSLTSGQGHEQYF. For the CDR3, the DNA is TGTGCCAGCAGCTTGACCTCGGGACAGGGTCACGAGCAGTACTTC.

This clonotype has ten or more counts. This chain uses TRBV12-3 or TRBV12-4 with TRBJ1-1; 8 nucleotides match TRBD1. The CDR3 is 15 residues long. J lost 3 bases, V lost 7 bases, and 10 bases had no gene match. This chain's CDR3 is CASTRQGSGYTEAFF. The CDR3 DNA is TGTGCCAGCACCCGACAGGGGTCCGGGTACACTGAAGCTTTCTTT.

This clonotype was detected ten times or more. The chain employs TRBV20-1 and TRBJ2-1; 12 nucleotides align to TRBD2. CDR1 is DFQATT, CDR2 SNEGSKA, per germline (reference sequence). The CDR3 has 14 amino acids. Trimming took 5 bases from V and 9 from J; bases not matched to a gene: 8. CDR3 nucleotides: TGCAGTGCTCCTGGACTAGCGGGATCGGGTGAGCAGTTCTTC. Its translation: CSAPGLAGSGEQFF.

Here the CDR3 DNA reads TGTGCCAGCAGCCGACCTTATGGGACAGGGGCCTACGAGCAGTACTTC. It translates to CASSRPYGTGAYEQYF. This chain links TRBV5-4 with TRBJ2-7, with 10 bases lining up with TRBD1. There are 16 residues in the CDR3. V shed 4 bases, J shed 2 bases, and the junction held 9 bases outside the gene matches. CDR1 SGHNT and CDR2 YYREEE come from the germline V gene (reference sequence).

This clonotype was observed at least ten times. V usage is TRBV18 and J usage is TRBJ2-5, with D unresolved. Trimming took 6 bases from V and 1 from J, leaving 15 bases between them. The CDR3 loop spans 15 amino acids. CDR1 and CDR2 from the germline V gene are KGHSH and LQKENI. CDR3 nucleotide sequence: TGTGCCAGCTCCGACAACGAGGCAATCCAAGAGACCCAGTACTTC. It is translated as CASSDNEAIQETQYF.

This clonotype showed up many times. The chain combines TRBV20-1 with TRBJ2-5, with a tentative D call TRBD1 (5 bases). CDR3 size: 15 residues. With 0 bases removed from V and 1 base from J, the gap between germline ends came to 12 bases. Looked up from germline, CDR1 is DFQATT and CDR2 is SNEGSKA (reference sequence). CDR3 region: CSAREPRQLQETQYF. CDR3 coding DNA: TGCAGTGCTAGAGAGCCTAGACAGCTCCAAGAGACCCAGTACTTC.

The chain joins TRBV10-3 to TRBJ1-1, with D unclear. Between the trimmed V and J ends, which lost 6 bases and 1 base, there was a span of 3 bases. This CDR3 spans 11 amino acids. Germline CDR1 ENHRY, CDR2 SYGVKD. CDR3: CAIRANTEAFF. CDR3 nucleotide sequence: TGTGCCATCAGAGCGAACACTGAAGCTTTCTTT.

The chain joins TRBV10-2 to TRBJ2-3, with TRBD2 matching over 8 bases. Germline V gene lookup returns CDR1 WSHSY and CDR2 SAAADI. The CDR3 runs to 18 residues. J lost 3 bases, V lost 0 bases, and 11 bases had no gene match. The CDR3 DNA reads TGCGCCAGCAGTGAGTCTGAAGAGCGGGAGCTTTATACAGATACGCAGTATTTT. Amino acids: CASSESEERELYTDTQYF.

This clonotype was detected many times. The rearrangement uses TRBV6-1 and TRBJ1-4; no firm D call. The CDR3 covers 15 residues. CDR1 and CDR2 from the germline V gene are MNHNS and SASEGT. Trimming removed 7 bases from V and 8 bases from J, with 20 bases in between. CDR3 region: CASTIRRTQQEKLFF. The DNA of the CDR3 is TGTGCCAGCACTATAAGGAGAACACAGCAGGAAAAACTGTTTTTT.

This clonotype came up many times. Here the CDR3 reads CSSPPLAGASTDTQYF. The CDR3 DNA reads TGCAGTTCCCCCCCCCTAGCGGGGGCTAGCACAGATACGCAGTATTTT. The chain is built from TRBV20-1 and TRBJ2-3, with TRBD2 identical over 10 bases. The CDR3 is made up of 16 amino acids. Trimming at V came to 8 bases and at J to 0 bases, leaving 11 bases not matched to a gene. Germline CDR1 reads DFQATT; CDR2 reads SNEGSKA (reference sequence).

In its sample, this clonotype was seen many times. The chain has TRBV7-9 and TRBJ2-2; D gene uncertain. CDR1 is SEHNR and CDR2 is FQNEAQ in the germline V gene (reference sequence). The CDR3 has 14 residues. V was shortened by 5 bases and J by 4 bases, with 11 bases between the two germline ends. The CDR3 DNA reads TGTGCCAGCAGCCCCTCGCGGAGCACCGGGGAGCTGTTTTTT. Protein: CASSPSRSTGELFF.

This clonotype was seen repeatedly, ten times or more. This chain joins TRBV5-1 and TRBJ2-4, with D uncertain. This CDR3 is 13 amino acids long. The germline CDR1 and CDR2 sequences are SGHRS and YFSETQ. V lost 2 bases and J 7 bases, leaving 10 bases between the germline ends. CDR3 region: CASSFDSGNIQYF. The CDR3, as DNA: TGCGCCAGCAGCTTTGATTCTGGGAACATTCAGTACTTC.

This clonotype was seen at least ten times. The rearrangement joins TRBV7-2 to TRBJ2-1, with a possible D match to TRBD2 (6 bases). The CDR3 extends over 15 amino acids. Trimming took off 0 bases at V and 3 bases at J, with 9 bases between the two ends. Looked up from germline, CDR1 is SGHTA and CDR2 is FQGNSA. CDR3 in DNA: TGTGCCAGCAGCTTAGCGTTCGGGGGCTACAATGAGCAGTTCTTC. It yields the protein CASSLAFGGYNEQFF.

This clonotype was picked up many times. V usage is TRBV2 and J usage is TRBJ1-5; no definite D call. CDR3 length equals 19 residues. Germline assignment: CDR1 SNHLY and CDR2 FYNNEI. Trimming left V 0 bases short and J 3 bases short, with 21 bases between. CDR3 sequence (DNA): TGTGCCAGCAGTGAAGCGCTTCGGCAATTCCCCATCCCCAATCAGCCCCAGCATTTT. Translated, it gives CASSEALRQFPIPNQPQHF. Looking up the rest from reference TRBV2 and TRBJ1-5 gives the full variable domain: EPEVTQTPSHQVTQMGQEVILRCVPISNHLYFYWYRQILGQKVEFLVSFYNNEISEKSEIFDDQFSVERPDGSNFTLKIRSTKLEDSAMYFCASSEALRQFPIPNQPQHFGDGTRLSIL.

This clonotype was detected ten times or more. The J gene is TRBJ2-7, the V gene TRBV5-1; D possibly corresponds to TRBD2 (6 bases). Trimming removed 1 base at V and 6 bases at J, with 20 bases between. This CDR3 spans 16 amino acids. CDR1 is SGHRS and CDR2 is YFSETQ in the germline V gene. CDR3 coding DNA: TGCGCCAGCAGCTTGAGTGGCGGGATCTTTGGAGGCGAGCAGTACTTC. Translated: CASSLSGGIFGGEQYF.

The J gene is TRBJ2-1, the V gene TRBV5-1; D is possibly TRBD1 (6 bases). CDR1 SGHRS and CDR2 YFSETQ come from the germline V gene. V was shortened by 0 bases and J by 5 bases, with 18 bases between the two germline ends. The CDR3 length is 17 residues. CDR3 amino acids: CASSLGVGTPLNNEQFF. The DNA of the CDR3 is TGCGCCAGCAGCTTGGGGGTGGGGACACCTCTAAACAATGAGCAGTTCTTC.

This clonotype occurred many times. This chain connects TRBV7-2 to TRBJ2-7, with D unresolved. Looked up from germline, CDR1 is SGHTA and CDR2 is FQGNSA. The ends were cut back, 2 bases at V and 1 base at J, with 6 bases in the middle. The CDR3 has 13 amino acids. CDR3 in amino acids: CASSLRGSYEQYV. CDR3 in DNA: TGTGCCAGCAGCTTACGTGGGTCCTACGAGCAGTACGTC.

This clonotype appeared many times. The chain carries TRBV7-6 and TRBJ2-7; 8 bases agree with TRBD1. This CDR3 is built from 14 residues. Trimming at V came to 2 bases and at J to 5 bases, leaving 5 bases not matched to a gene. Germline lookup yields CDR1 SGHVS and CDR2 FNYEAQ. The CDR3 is CASSLRTGYDEQYF. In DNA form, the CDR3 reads TGTGCCAGCAGCTTACGGACAGGGTATGACGAGCAGTACTTC.

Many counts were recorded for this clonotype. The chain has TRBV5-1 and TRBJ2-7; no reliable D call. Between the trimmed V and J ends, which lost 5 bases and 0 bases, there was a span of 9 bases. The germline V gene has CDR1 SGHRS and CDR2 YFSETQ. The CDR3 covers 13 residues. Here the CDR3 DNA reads TGCGCCAGCAGTCCCTTTAGCTCCTACGAGCAGTACTTC. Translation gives CASSPFSSYEQYF.

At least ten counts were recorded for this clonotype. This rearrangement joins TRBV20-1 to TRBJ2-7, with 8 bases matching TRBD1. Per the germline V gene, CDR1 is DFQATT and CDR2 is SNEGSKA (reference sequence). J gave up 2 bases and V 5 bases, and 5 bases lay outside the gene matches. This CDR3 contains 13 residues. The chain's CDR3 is CSAGQGATYEQYF. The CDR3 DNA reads TGCAGTGCTGGACAGGGAGCAACCTACGAGCAGTACTTC.

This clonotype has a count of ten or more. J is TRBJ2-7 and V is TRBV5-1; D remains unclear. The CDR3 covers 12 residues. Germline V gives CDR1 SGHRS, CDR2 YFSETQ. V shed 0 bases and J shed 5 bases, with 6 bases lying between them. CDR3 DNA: TGCGCCAGCAGCTTGGGGCCAGACGAGCAGTACTTC. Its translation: CASSLGPDEQYF.

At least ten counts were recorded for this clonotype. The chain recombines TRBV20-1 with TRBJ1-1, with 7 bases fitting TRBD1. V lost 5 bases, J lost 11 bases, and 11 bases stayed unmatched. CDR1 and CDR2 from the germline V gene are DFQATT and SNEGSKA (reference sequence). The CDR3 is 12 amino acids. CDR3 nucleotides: TGCAGTGCTGGGGGACAGAAGATATTGGCTTTCTTT. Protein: CSAGGQKILAFF.